A selection of T cell receptor beta chains follows, all from one sample in a study of CD8 T cells in ankylosing spondylitis. TCRdb processed the 5' RACE reads anew with MiXCR; each CDR3 protein has one entry. The profile shows roughly 120,000 distinct CDR3 sequences, around 7% of them singletons. What was sequenced was blood, either unsorted or a sorted T cell fraction (not recorded which). These receptors were collected from a male donor with ankylosing spondylitis or in good health (not recorded which). The CDR3 runs from the conserved cysteine through the conserved F or W. The D gene is left open where the match is weak. The size field is filled for only some rows; it gives once, few, many or a size class.

clone_size: many
v_call: TRBV12-3/TRBV12-4
d_call: .
j_call: TRBJ2-4
cdr3_aa: CASSLDGGGPNIQYF
cdr3_nt: TGTGCCAGCAGTTTAGACGGTGGGGGGCCGAACATTCAGTACTTC

clone_size: many
v_call: TRBV20-1
d_call: .
j_call: TRBJ2-2
cdr3_aa: CSASPLSHDTGELFF
cdr3_nt: TGCAGTGCTAGTCCCTTGAGCCATGACACCGGGGAGCTGTTTTTT

clone_size: .
v_call: TRBV5-1
d_call: .
j_call: TRBJ2-7
cdr3_aa: CASSPPGRAEQYF
cdr3_nt: TGCGCCAGCAGCCCCCCTGGTAGGGCCGAGCAGTACTTC

clone_size: many
v_call: TRBV7-2
d_call: .
j_call: TRBJ2-3
cdr3_aa: CASSLMGDTQYF
cdr3_nt: TGTGCCAGCAGCTTAATGGGAGATACGCAGTATTTT

clone_size: many
v_call: TRBV5-1
d_call: TRBD2
j_call: TRBJ2-3
cdr3_aa: CASSLSLAGGYTDTQYF
cdr3_nt: TGCGCCAGCAGCTTGTCCCTAGCGGGAGGGTACACAGATACGCAGTATTTT

clone_size: many
v_call: TRBV2
d_call: .
j_call: TRBJ2-7
cdr3_aa: CASSQQGSSYEQYF
cdr3_nt: TGTGCCAGCAGTCAACAGGGAAGCTCCTACGAGCAGTACTTC

clone_size: many
v_call: TRBV20-1
d_call: .
j_call: TRBJ2-7
cdr3_aa: CSARDYGSYEQYF
cdr3_nt: TGCAGTGCTAGAGATTACGGATCCTACGAGCAGTACTTC

clone_size: many
v_call: TRBV20-1
d_call: .
j_call: TRBJ2-5
cdr3_aa: CSARDGYAQGGETQYF
cdr3_nt: TGCAGTGCTAGAGATGGTTACGCCCAGGGTGGCGAGACCCAGTACTTC

clone_size: many
v_call: TRBV29-1
d_call: .
j_call: TRBJ2-1
cdr3_aa: CSVDPGPQAHHEQFF
cdr3_nt: TGCAGCGTTGACCCAGGCCCACAAGCGCACCATGAGCAGTTCTTC

clone_size: many
v_call: TRBV29-1
d_call: .
j_call: TRBJ2-7
cdr3_aa: CSVARQYSYEQYF
cdr3_nt: TGCAGCGTTGCGAGACAGTACTCCTACGAGCAGTACTTC

clone_size: many
v_call: TRBV20-1
d_call: .
j_call: TRBJ2-5
cdr3_aa: CSARNALLRVETQYF
cdr3_nt: TGCAGTGCTAGAAATGCTCTTTTGCGCGTAGAGACCCAGTACTTC

clone_size: many
v_call: TRBV20-1
d_call: .
j_call: TRBJ2-1
cdr3_aa: CSANWARGEQFF
cdr3_nt: TGCAGTGCTAACTGGGCGAGGGGCGAGCAGTTCTTC

clone_size: many
v_call: TRBV20-1
d_call: TRBD2
j_call: TRBJ2-2
cdr3_aa: CSALSGRYTGELFF
cdr3_nt: TGCAGTGCTCTAAGCGGGAGGTACACCGGGGAGCTGTTTTTT

clone_size: many
v_call: TRBV12-3/TRBV12-4
d_call: .
j_call: TRBJ2-7
cdr3_aa: CASSSSYEQYF
cdr3_nt: TGTGCCAGCAGTTCGAGTTACGAGCAGTACTTC

clone_size: .
v_call: TRBV30
d_call: TRBD2
j_call: TRBJ2-3
cdr3_aa: CAWRIAGGTDTQYF
cdr3_nt: TGTGCCTGGAGAATAGCGGGAGGGACAGATACGCAGTATTTT

clone_size: many
v_call: TRBV12-3/TRBV12-4
d_call: .
j_call: TRBJ1-2
cdr3_aa: CAATGQSYGYTF
cdr3_nt: TGTGCCGCCACCGGACAGTCCTATGGCTACACCTTC

clone_size: few
v_call: TRBV5-1
d_call: .
j_call: TRBJ2-3
cdr3_aa: CASSLNSLPPDTQYF
cdr3_nt: TGCGCCAGCAGCTTGAATAGTCTCCCCCCAGATACGCAGTATTTT

clone_size: many
v_call: TRBV12-3/TRBV12-4
d_call: TRBD2
j_call: TRBJ2-1
cdr3_aa: CASSTPTVAGYNEQFF
cdr3_nt: TGTGCCAGCAGTACCCCCACGGTAGCGGGGTACAATGAGCAGTTCTTC

clone_size: few
v_call: TRBV18
d_call: TRBD1
j_call: TRBJ2-6
cdr3_aa: CASSPPRDSSGANVLTF
cdr3_nt: TGTGCCAGCTCACCACCGAGGGACAGCTCTGGGGCCAACGTCCTGACTTTC

clone_size: .
v_call: TRBV28
d_call: .
j_call: TRBJ1-2
cdr3_aa: CASSSPEETVNCGYTF
cdr3_nt: TGTGCCAGCAGTTCCCCAGAGGAGACAGTGAACTGTGGCTACACCTTC

clone_size: many
v_call: TRBV5-1
d_call: .
j_call: TRBJ2-2
cdr3_aa: CASSLAGLLTGELFF
cdr3_nt: TGCGCCAGCAGCTTGGCGGGACTGCTCACCGGGGAGCTGTTTTTT

clone_size: many
v_call: TRBV7-2
d_call: .
j_call: TRBJ1-1
cdr3_aa: CASSLGLGEAFF
cdr3_nt: TGTGCCAGCAGCCTGGGGTTGGGAGAAGCTTTCTTT

clone_size: few
v_call: TRBV20-1
d_call: .
j_call: TRBJ2-7
cdr3_aa: CSATLGTAGLNEQYF
cdr3_nt: TGCAGTGCCACCCTCGGCACTGCCGGCCTGAACGAGCAGTACTTC

clone_size: many
v_call: TRBV12-3/TRBV12-4
d_call: TRBD1
j_call: TRBJ1-2
cdr3_aa: CASSLQTGAGGYTF
cdr3_nt: TGTGCCAGCAGTCTACAGACAGGGGCGGGAGGCTACACCTTC

clone_size: many
v_call: TRBV12-3/TRBV12-4
d_call: .
j_call: TRBJ2-1
cdr3_aa: CASSRSGTTYNEQFF
cdr3_nt: TGTGCCAGCAGCCGTTCCGGGACAACCTACAATGAGCAGTTCTTC

clone_size: many
v_call: TRBV20-1
d_call: .
j_call: TRBJ1-1
cdr3_aa: CSAREGRGNTEAFF
cdr3_nt: TGCAGTGCTAGAGAAGGGCGGGGTAACACTGAAGCTTTCTTT

clone_size: .
v_call: TRBV20-1
d_call: .
j_call: TRBJ1-1
cdr3_aa: CSAPRVGQLNTEAFF
cdr3_nt: TGCAGTGCTCCCAGGGTAGGACAACTGAACACTGAAGCTTTCTTT

clone_size: many
v_call: TRBV5-1
d_call: .
j_call: TRBJ1-2
cdr3_aa: CASSSRENYGYTF
cdr3_nt: TGCGCCAGCAGCTCCAGGGAGAACTATGGCTACACCTTC

clone_size: many
v_call: TRBV12-3/TRBV12-4
d_call: .
j_call: TRBJ2-6
cdr3_aa: CASSPLGANVLTF
cdr3_nt: TGTGCCAGCAGTCCCCTCGGGGCCAACGTCCTGACTTTC

clone_size: many
v_call: TRBV12-3/TRBV12-4
d_call: .
j_call: TRBJ2-7
cdr3_aa: CASSGPRQYF
cdr3_nt: TGTGCCAGCTCTGGACCGAGGCAGTACTTC